This T cell receptor (beta chain) derives from a study of technical replicates of blood from a handful of donors. The CDR3 extends over 12 amino acids. Germline CDR1 SGHRS, CDR2 YFSETQ. The V gene lost 0 bases and the J gene lost 5 bases, with 6 bases spanning the gap. Generated by immunoSEQ multiplex PCR, the TCRdb table keeps only in-frame clones and is missing some. This table has 65,000 to 95,000 clones, roughly 85% appearing once. What was sequenced was PBMCs. The chain joins TRBV5-1 to TRBJ2-7; the D is unclear. The source of this sequence is a human donor in good health. Some clones in this sample may be carry-over from other donors' samples. The CDR3 here is CASSLARHEQYF. The CDR3 nucleotides are TGCGCCAGCAGCTTGGCTCGTCACGAGCAGTACTTC. Based on the CDR3 plus reference TRBV5-1 and TRBJ2-7, the full variable domain is KAGVTQTPRYLIKTRGQQVTLSCSPISGHRSVSWYQQTPGQGLQFLFEYFSETQRNKGNFPGRFSGRQFSNSRSEMNVSTLELGDSALYLCASSLARHEQYFGPGTRLTVT.